One sample yielded the 29 T cell receptor beta chains listed below, sequenced in a study of early T cells in non-severe SARS-CoV-2 infection. TCRdb reprocessed the 5' RACE reads via MiXCR and lists one record per CDR3 protein. The sample has under 35,000 distinct CDR3 sequences; 5.4% are singletons. The sequencing sample was made of whole blood. The receptors come from an adult who was a healthcare worker with PCR-confirmed SARS-CoV-2 infection or an uninfected control (not recorded which).

This clonotype was recorded at least ten times. This chain joins TRBV7-2 and TRBJ2-2, with D possibly matching TRBD2 (5 bases). Trimming took 5 bases from V and 4 from J, leaving 14 bases between them. CDR3 size: 15 residues. Per the germline V gene, CDR1 is SGHTA and CDR2 is FQGNSA. The CDR3: CASSPRPRGTGELFF. DNA for the CDR3: TGTGCCAGCAGCCCCCGGCCCCGGGGCACCGGGGAGCTGTTTTTT.

Ten or more counts support this clonotype. V is TRBV12-3 or TRBV12-4 and J is TRBJ2-5, with D hard to call. The CDR3 has 12 residues. V lost 6 bases to trimming and J lost 5 bases, with 10 bases between them. CDR3 DNA: TGTGCCAGCAGCCCCACGACTGAGACCCAGTACTTC. This encodes CASSPTTETQYF.

The table lists this clonotype with many counts. This chain joins TRBV24-1 and TRBJ2-1; D remains unclear. CDR3 length: 13 amino acids. V was cut by 1 base and J by 7 bases, with 7 bases left in between. Looked up from germline, CDR1 is KGHDR and CDR2 is SFDVKD. For the CDR3, the DNA is TGTGCCACCAGTGATTTATCTCGGAATGAGCAGTTCTTC. It is translated as CATSDLSRNEQFF.

This clonotype was seen ten or more times. CDR3 sequence (DNA): TGCAGTGCCTACGGGGGGGATCTATATGGCTACACCTTC. Translated: CSAYGGDLYGYTF. The chain carries TRBV20-1 and TRBJ1-2; D is possibly TRBD1 (5 bases). The germline V gene encodes CDR1 DFQATT and CDR2 SNEGSKA (reference sequence). Trimming pared 6 bases from V and 5 bases from J, leaving 16 bases between. The CDR3 contains 13 residues.

In its sample, this clonotype was seen a few times. The chain carries TRBV24-1 and TRBJ2-1, with 9 bases aligning to TRBD1. The germline V gene has CDR1 KGHDR and CDR2 SFDVKD. V dropped 6 bases and J dropped 8; count of bases not matched to a gene: 1. The CDR3 sequence is 12 residues long. CDR3 coding DNA: TGTGCCACCAGTAGGACAGGGGATGAGCAGTTCTTC. As protein: CATSRTGDEQFF.

This clonotype has just a few counts. The J gene is TRBJ2-1, the V gene TRBV7-6; 8 nucleotides agree with TRBD1. The CDR3 is made up of 15 amino acids. The V gene end was trimmed by 2 bases and the J gene end by 6 bases; junction bases not matched to a gene: 6. Germline V gives CDR1 SGHVS, CDR2 FNYEAQ. The CDR3 region has the DNA TGTGCCAGCAGCTTACAGGGGGCAGGGAGCAATGAGCAGTTCTTC. It yields the protein CASSLQGAGSNEQFF.

This clonotype was recorded at least ten times. The rearrangement uses TRBV11-2 and TRBJ2-5; D is undetermined. The length of the CDR3 is 12 residues. Germline loops: CDR1 SGHAT, CDR2 FQNNGV. V shed 6 bases and J shed 1 base, with 6 bases lying between them. CDR3 protein: CASSILQETQYF. As DNA, the CDR3 is TGTGCCAGCAGTATACTCCAAGAGACCCAGTACTTC.

This clonotype was observed at least ten times. The gene calls are TRBV6-1 and TRBJ1-1; D ambiguous. Germline CDR1 and CDR2: MNHNS and SASEGT. The CDR3 is 12 residues long. The V gene lost 6 bases and the J gene lost 4 bases, with 9 bases spanning the gap. The CDR3 reads CASSLRPTEAFF. DNA of the CDR3: TGTGCCAGCAGCCTCAGACCCACTGAAGCTTTCTTT.

The chain recombines TRBV20-1 with TRBJ2-1; 11 bases are shared with TRBD2. This CDR3 spans 15 amino acids. The germline CDR1 and CDR2 sequences are DFQATT and SNEGSKA (reference sequence). After removal of 5 bases from V and 6 bases from J, the junction contained 9 bases not matched to a gene. The CDR3: CSAENRGLAGNEQFF. CDR3 DNA sequence: TGCAGTGCTGAGAACCGAGGACTAGCGGGCAATGAGCAGTTCTTC.

V gene TRBV5-1 combines with J gene TRBJ1-1, with D hard to call. V lost 6 bases, J lost 4 bases, and 16 bases lay in between. CDR1 and CDR2 from the germline V gene are SGHRS and YFSETQ. This CDR3 is built from 14 residues. The CDR3 sequence: CASNAVRGATEAFF. The CDR3, as DNA: TGCGCCAGCAACGCAGTTCGGGGTGCCACTGAAGCTTTCTTT. Drawing the rest from reference TRBV5-1 and TRBJ1-1, the complete variable domain is KAGVTQTPRYLIKTRGQQVTLSCSPISGHRSVSWYQQTPGQGLQFLFEYFSETQRNKGNFPGRFSGRQFSNSRSEMNVSTLELGDSALYLCASNAVRGATEAFFGQGTRLTVV.

This clonotype appeared a few times. The genes are TRBV5-1 and TRBJ2-7; TRBD2 matches 14 bases. The CDR3 contains 16 residues. The V segment lost 4 bases and the J segment 6 bases; nucleotides outside the gene matches: 9. CDR1 is SGHRS and CDR2 is YFSETQ in the germline V gene. The CDR3 DNA reads TGCGCCAGCAGCCCGACTAGCGGGAGGGCCGTCCCCGAGCAGTACTTC. This sequence encodes CASSPTSGRAVPEQYF.

This clonotype appeared many times. This chain links TRBV19 with TRBJ2-3; perhaps TRBD2 as D (5 bases). Trimming stripped 6 bases from V and 4 bases from J, with 17 bases between. CDR1 is LNHDA and CDR2 is SQIVND in the germline V gene (reference sequence). This CDR3 is 15 amino acids long. CDR3 sequence (DNA): TGTGCCAGTAGGAAAGTTGGGGAGTACGCAGATACGCAGTATTTT. Protein sequence: CASRKVGEYADTQYF.

Ten or more counts support this clonotype. Here the CDR3 DNA reads TGTGCCAGCAGTGTTCACAGGGAAACTGAAGCTTTCTTT. As protein: CASSVHRETEAFF. The gene calls are TRBV25-1 and TRBJ1-1, with D possibly TRBD1 on 6 matching bases. The CDR3 length is 13 residues. From germline, CDR1 is MGHDK and CDR2 SYGVNS. V was pared by 4 bases and J by 5 bases, with 11 bases between.

Only a few counts were recorded for this clonotype. The chain has TRBV7-6 and TRBJ2-3; D could derive from TRBD1 or TRBD2 (6 bases each). Trimming pared 4 bases from V and 3 bases from J, leaving 17 bases between. The CDR3 length is 16 residues. The V gene's germline CDR1 is SGHVS and CDR2 FNYEAQ. The CDR3 loop is CASSSPGGALTDTQYF. The CDR3 region has the DNA TGTGCCAGCAGCTCGCCCGGGGGCGCGTTGACAGATACGCAGTATTTT.

This clonotype appeared a few times. This chain links TRBV2 with TRBJ2-4, with a weak D call TRBD2 (8 bases). Germline CDR1 and CDR2: SNHLY and FYNNEI. V was pared by 11 bases and J by 8 bases, with 22 bases between. This CDR3 comprises 14 residues. CDR3 in amino acids: CAAQRNSGTDIQYF. The CDR3 DNA follows: TGTGCCGCACAAAGGAATAGCGGGACAGACATTCAGTACTTC. The full variable domain, rest sourced from reference TRBV2 and TRBJ2-4, is EPEVTQTPSHQVTQMGQEVILRCVPISNHLYFYWYRQILGQKVEFLVSFYNNEISEKSEIFDDQFSVERPDGSNFTLKIRSTKLEDSAMYFCAAQRNSGTDIQYFGAGTRLSVL.

The chain couples TRBV7-2 to TRBJ1-5; D not resolved. Germline V gene sequence: CDR1 SGHTA, CDR2 FQGNSA. Trimming took off 2 bases at V and 6 bases at J, with 8 bases between the two ends. The CDR3 has 13 amino acids. The CDR3 region is CASSLNLPQPQHF. As DNA, the CDR3 is TGTGCCAGCAGCTTAAACTTGCCTCAGCCCCAGCATTTT.

This clonotype was seen many times. V and J are TRBV20-1 and TRBJ2-7; possibly TRBD2 for D (5 bases). The CDR3 is 12 amino acids. Deletions cut 3 bases from V and 3 bases from J, with 9 bases between. Germline CDR1 DFQATT, CDR2 SNEGSKA (reference sequence). CDR3 coding DNA: TGCAGTGCTAGGCCAGGAGGCTACGAGCAGTACTTC. Amino acid sequence: CSARPGGYEQYF.

This clonotype was seen ten or more times. The chain is built from TRBV15 and TRBJ1-1; D gene uncertain. This CDR3 region has 12 residues. CDR1 is LNHNV and CDR2 is YYDKDF in the germline V gene (reference sequence). Trimming removed 3 bases at V and 4 bases at J, with 6 bases between. The CDR3 reads CATSSLTTEAFF. The CDR3, as DNA: TGTGCCACCAGCAGCCTTACCACTGAAGCTTTCTTT. The whole variable domain, filled in from reference TRBV15 and TRBJ1-1, reads DAMVIQNPRYQVTQFGKPVTLSCSQTLNHNVMYWYQQKSSQAPKLLFHYYDKDFNNEADTPDNFQSRRPNTSFCFLDIRSPGLGDTAMYLCATSSLTTEAFFGQGTRLTVV.

This chain joins TRBV6-5 and TRBJ2-7; D is perhaps TRBD1 or TRBD2 (5 bases each). The CDR3 totals 18 residues. The germline V gene has CDR1 MNHEY and CDR2 SVGAGI. The germline V and J ends were trimmed by 9 bases and 2 bases, with 29 bases remaining between them. DNA of the CDR3: TGTGCCAGTCTTCCCTACGGGTCTCCCGAGGGGAAAACCTACGAGCAGTACTTC. This codes for CASLPYGSPEGKTYEQYF.

Details on this clonotype: A much larger clone is a single base away; this may be a read error. Since the CDR3 does not end with the conserved phenylalanine or tryptophan, this likely comes from a read error. The chain combines TRBV28 with TRBJ2-4; 8 bases agree with TRBD1. The CDR3 covers 11 residues. The V gene end was trimmed by 2 bases and the J gene end by 12 bases; junction bases not matched to a gene: 0. Germline values: CDR1 MDHEN, CDR2 SYDVKM. In nucleotides, the CDR3 is TGTGCCAGCAGTTTACAGGGGGCTCAGTACTCC. Translated, it gives CASSLQGAQYS.

The sample holds many counts of this clonotype. The V call is TRBV3-1, the J call TRBJ2-7; 7 positions agree with TRBD2. Germline loops: CDR1 LGHDT, CDR2 YNNKEL (reference sequence). The CDR3 consists of 13 residues. After removal of 4 bases from V and 3 bases from J, the junction contained 3 bases not matched to a gene. CDR3 in DNA: TGTGCCAGCAGCCGAGCGGGAAACTACGAGCAGTACTTC. It is translated as CASSRAGNYEQYF.

This clonotype was observed many times. V is TRBV20-1 and J is TRBJ2-1, with 7 bases matching TRBD2. V was clipped by 0 bases and J by 8 bases; unmatched bases: 10. The CDR3 contains 15 residues. CDR1 is DFQATT, CDR2 SNEGSKA, per germline (reference sequence). CDR3 sequence reads: CSARDPSGAGDEQFF. CDR3 sequence (DNA): TGCAGTGCTAGAGATCCAAGCGGGGCAGGCGATGAGCAGTTCTTC.

The rearrangement joins TRBV25-1 to TRBJ2-6, with D perhaps TRBD1 or TRBD2 (5 bases each). The CDR3 is 17 residues long. Trimming stripped 0 bases from V and 0 bases from J, with 9 bases between. Germline V gene lookup returns CDR1 MGHDK and CDR2 SYGVNS. The CDR3: CASSEYGGSSGANVLTF. For the CDR3, the DNA is TGTGCCAGCAGTGAATATGGGGGTTCCTCTGGGGCCAACGTCCTGACTTTC.

There are a few counts of this clonotype. The J gene is TRBJ1-1, the V gene TRBV7-2; 7 bases fit TRBD1. Germline V gene sequence: CDR1 SGHTA, CDR2 FQGNSA. Trimming at V came to 2 bases and at J to 3 bases, leaving 6 bases not matched to a gene. This CDR3 has 15 residues. CDR3: CASSLLGQDYTEAFF. The DNA of the CDR3 is TGTGCCAGCAGCTTACTTGGACAGGACTACACTGAAGCTTTCTTT.

This clonotype was seen ten or more times. The V gene is TRBV11-3, the J gene TRBJ1-3; D gene unclear. CDR1 is SGHNT, CDR2 YENEEA, per germline. The length of the CDR3 is 12 residues. Trimming left V 3 bases short and J 4 bases short, with 4 bases between. The CDR3 region is CASSLEGNTIYF. The DNA for the CDR3 is TGTGCCAGCAGCTTGGAGGGAAACACCATATATTTT.

There are many counts of this clonotype. The chain has TRBV9 and TRBJ2-7; either TRBD1 or TRBD2 may supply D (5 bases each). This CDR3 is built from 14 residues. Germline values: CDR1 SGDLS, CDR2 YYNGEE. The V end lost 3 bases, the J end lost 8 bases, and 18 bases lay between the germline ends. For the CDR3, the DNA is TGTGCCAGCAGCGCCGGGACCCTCGAGAGACAGCAGTACTTC. Amino acid sequence: CASSAGTLERQQYF.

This clonotype occurred many times. One junction end disagrees with the germline gene, perhaps due to a read error. The CDR3 loop reads CASSRIGQSEAFF. The CDR3 DNA reads as TGTGCCAGCAGTCGAATCGGCCAGTCTGAGGCTTTCTTT. This chain connects TRBV12-3 or TRBV12-4 to TRBJ1-1; D is undetermined. The CDR3 contains 13 residues.

There are many counts of this clonotype. This chain connects TRBV11-2 to TRBJ2-1; TRBD2 aligns across 9 bases. Germline V CDR1 and CDR2: SGHAT, FQNNGV. This CDR3 contains 17 residues. V lost 5 bases to trimming and J lost 1 base; unmatched junction nucleotides: 9. CDR3 loop: CASSRFDAGGSYNEQFF. The CDR3 DNA is TGTGCCAGCAGCCGTTTTGATGCGGGAGGGTCCTACAATGAGCAGTTCTTC.

This clonotype was counted ten times or more. The chain uses TRBV7-9 and TRBJ2-3; 9 bases agree with TRBD2. Germline V lookup: CDR1 SEHNR, CDR2 FQNEAQ (reference sequence). V lost 7 bases to trimming and J lost 0 bases; unmatched junction nucleotides: 5. CDR3 length equals 15 residues. The CDR3 loop is CASTGTSGSTDTQYF. The CDR3, as DNA: TGTGCCAGCACCGGTACTAGCGGGAGCACAGATACGCAGTATTTT.